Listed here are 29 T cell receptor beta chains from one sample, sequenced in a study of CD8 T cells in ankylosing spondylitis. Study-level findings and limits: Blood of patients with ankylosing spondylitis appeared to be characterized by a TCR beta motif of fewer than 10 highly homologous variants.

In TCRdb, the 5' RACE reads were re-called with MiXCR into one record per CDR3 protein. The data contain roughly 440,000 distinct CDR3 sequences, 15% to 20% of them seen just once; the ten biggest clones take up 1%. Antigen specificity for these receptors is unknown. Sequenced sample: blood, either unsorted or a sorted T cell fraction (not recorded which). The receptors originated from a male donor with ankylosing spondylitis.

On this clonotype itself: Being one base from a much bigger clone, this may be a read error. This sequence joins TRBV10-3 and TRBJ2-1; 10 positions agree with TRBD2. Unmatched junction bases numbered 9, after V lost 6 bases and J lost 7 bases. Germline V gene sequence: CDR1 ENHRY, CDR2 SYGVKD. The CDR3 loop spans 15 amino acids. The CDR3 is CAISVTASGSNEQFF. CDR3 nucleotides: TGTGCCATCAGCGTTACCGCTAGCGGGAGTAATGAGCAGTTCTTC.

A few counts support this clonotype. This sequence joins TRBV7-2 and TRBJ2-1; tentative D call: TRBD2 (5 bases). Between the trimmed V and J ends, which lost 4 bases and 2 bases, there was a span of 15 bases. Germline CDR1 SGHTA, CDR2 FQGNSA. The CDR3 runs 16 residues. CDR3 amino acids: CASSWEPLPTYNEQFF. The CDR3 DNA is TGTGCCAGCAGCTGGGAGCCCCTACCTACCTACAATGAGCAGTTCTTC. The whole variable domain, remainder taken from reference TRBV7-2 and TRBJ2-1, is GAGVSQSPSNKVTEKGKDVELRCDPISGHTALYWYRQSLGQGLEFLIYFQGNSAPDKSGLPSDRFSAERTGGSVSTLTIQRTQQEDSAVYLCASSWEPLPTYNEQFFGPGTRLTVL.

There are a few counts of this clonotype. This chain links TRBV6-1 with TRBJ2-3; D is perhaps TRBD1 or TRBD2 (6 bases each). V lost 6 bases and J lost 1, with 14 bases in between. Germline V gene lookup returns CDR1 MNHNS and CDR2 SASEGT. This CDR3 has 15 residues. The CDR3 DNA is TGTGCCAGCAGGAAGAGGGGGGTCGGCACAGATACGCAGTATTTT. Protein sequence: CASRKRGVGTDTQYF.

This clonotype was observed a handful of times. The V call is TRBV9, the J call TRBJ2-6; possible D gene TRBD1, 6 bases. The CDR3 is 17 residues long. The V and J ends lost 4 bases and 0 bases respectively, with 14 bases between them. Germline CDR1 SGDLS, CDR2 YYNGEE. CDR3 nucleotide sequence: TGTGCCAGCAGCCAGGGGCAGGGCTTCTCTGGGGCCAACGTCCTGACTTTC. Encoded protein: CASSQGQGFSGANVLTF.

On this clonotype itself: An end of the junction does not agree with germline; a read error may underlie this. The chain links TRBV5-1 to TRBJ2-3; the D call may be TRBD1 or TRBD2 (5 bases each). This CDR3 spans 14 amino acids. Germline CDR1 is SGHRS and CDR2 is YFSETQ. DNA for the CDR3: TGCGCCAGCAGCGGGGGTAGAGTCACAGATATGCAGTATTTT. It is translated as CASSGGRVTDMQYF.

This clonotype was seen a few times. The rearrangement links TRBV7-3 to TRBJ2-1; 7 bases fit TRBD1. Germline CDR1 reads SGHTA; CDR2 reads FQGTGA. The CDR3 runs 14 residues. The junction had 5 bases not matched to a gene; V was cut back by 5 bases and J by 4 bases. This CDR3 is CASSPQTGYNEQFF. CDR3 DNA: TGTGCCAGCAGCCCGCAGACAGGGTACAATGAGCAGTTCTTC.

CDR3 DNA: TGTGCCAGCTCACCAATCCGGTCCCTTGTCCAAGAGACCCAGTACTTC. It specifies CASSPIRSLVQETQYF. This rearrangement joins TRBV18 to TRBJ2-5, with unresolved D. The CDR3 consists of 16 residues. V lost 2 bases and J 1 base, leaving 14 bases between the germline ends. CDR1 and CDR2 (germline): KGHSH, LQKENI.

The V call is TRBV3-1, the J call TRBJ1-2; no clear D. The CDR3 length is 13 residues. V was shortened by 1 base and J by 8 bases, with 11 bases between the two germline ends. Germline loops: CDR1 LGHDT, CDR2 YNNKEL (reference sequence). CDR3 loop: CASSQVPLRGYTF. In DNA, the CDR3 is TGTGCCAGCAGCCAAGTACCCCTAAGAGGCTACACCTTC.

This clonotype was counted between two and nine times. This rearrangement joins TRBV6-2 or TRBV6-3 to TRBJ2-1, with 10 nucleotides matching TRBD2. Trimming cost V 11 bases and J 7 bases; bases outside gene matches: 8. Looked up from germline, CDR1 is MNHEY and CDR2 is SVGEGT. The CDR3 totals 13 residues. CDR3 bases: TGTGCCGGAAAGACTAGCGGGTCGAATGAGCAGTTCTTC. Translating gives CAGKTSGSNEQFF.

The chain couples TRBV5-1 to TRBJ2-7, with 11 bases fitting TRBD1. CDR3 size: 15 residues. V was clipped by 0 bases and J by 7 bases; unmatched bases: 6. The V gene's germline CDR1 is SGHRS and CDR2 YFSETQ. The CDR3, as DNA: TGCGCCAGCAGCTTGGCCGGGACAGGGGGTCTAGAGCAGTACTTC. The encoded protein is CASSLAGTGGLEQYF.

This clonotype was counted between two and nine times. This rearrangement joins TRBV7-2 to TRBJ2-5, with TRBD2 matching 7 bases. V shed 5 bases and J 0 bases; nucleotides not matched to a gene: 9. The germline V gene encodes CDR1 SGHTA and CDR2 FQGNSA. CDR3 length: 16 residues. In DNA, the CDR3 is TGTGCCAGCAGCCCCGATTGGACTAGGAACCAAGAGACCCAGTACTTC. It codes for CASSPDWTRNQETQYF.

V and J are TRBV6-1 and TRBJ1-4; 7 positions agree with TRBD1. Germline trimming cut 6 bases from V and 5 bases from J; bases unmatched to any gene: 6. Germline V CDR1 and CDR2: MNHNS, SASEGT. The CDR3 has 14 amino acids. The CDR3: CASRLQGGNEKLFF. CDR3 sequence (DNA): TGTGCCAGCAGGCTTCAGGGGGGCAATGAAAAACTGTTTTTT.

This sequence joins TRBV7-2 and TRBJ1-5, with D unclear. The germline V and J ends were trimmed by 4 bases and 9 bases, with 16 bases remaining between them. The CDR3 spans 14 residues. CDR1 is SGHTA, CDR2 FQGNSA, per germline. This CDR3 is CASSSGRFEGPQHF. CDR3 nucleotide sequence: TGTGCCAGCAGCTCCGGCAGGTTCGAGGGGCCCCAGCATTTT.

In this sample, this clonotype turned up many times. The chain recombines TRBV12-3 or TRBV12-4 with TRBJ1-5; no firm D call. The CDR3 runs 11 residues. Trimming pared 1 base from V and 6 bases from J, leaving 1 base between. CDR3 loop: CASSLGQPQHF. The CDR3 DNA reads TGTGCCAGCAGTTTAGGTCAGCCCCAGCATTTT.

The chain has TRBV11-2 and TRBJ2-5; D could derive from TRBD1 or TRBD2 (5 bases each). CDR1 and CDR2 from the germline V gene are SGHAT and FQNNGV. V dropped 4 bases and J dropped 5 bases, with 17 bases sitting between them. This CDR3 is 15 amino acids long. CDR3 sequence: CASSSGWGSRETQYF. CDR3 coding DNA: TGTGCCAGCAGCTCCGGCTGGGGGTCCCGGGAGACCCAGTACTTC.

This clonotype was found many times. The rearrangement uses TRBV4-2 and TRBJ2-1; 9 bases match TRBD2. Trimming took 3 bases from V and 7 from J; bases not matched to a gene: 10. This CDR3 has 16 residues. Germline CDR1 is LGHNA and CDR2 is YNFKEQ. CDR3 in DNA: TGTGCCAGCAGCCAGTCCGGGACTAGCCGTAAAAATGAGCAGTTCTTC. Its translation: CASSQSGTSRKNEQFF.

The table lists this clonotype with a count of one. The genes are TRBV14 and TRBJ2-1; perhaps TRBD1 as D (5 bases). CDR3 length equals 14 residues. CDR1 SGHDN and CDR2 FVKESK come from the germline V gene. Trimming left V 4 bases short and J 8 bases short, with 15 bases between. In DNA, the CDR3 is TGTGCCAGCAGCCTACCTAGACAGCTCGATGAGCAGTTCTTC. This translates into CASSLPRQLDEQFF.

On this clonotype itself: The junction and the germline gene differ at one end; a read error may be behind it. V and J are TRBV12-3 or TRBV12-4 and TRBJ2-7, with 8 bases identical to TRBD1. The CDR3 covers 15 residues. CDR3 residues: CASSPTGTGRYEQYF. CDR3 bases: TGTGCCAGCAGTCCAACCGGGACAGGACGCTACGAGCAGTACTTT.

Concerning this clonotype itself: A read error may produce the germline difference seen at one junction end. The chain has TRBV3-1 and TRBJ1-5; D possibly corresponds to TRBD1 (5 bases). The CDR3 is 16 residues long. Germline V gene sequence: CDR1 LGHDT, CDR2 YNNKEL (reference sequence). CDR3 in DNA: TGTGCCTGCAGCCCGGGGGACGGAGGTAGCAATCAGCCCCAGCATTTT. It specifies CACSPGDGGSNQPQHF.

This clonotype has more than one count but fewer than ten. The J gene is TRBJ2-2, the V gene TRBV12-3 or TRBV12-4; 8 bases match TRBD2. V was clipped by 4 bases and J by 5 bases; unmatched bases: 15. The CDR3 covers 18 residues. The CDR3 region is CASSSPAGVLHGTGELFF. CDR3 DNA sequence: TGTGCCAGCAGTTCACCAGCGGGAGTTCTTCACGGGACCGGGGAGCTGTTTTTT.

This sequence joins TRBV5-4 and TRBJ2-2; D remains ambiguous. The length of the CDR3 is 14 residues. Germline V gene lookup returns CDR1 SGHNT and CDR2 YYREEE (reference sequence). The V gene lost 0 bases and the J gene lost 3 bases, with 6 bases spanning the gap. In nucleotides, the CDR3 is TGTGCCAGCAGCTTGGTGGCGGACACCGGGGAGCTGTTTTTT. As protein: CASSLVADTGELFF.

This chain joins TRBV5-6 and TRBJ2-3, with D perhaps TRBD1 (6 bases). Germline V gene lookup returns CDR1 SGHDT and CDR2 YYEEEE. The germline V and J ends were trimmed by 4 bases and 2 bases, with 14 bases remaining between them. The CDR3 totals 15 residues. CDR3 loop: CASSPDTGNTDTQYF. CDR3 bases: TGTGCCAGCAGCCCGGATACAGGGAACACAGATACGCAGTATTTT.

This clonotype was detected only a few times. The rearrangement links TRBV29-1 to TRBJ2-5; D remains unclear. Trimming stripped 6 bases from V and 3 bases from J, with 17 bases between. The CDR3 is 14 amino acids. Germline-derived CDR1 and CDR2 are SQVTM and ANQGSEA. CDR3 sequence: CSVPRFPGEETQYF. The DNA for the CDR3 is TGCAGCGTCCCCCGGTTTCCAGGCGAAGAGACCCAGTACTTC. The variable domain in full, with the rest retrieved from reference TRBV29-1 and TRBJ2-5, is SAVISQKPSRDICQRGTSLTIQCQVDSQVTMMFWYRQQPGQSLTLIATANQGSEATYESGFVIDKFPISRPNLTFSTLTVSNMSPEDSSIYLCSVPRFPGEETQYFGPGTRLLVL.

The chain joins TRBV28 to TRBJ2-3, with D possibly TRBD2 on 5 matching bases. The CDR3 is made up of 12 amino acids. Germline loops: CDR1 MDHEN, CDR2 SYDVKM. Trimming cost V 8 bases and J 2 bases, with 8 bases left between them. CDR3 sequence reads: CASLDSTDTQYF. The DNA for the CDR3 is TGTGCCAGCCTGGACTCCACAGATACGCAGTATTTT. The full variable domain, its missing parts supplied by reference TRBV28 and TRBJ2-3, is DVKVTQSSRYLVKRTGEKVFLECVQDMDHENMFWYRQDPGLGLRLIYFSYDVKMKEKGDIPEGYSVSREKKERFSLILESASTNQTSMYLCASLDSTDTQYFGPGTRLTVL.

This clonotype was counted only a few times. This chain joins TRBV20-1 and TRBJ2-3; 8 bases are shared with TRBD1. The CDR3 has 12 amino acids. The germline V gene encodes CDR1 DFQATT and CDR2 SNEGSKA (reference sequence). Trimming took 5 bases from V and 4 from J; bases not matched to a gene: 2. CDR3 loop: CSARTGSDTQYF. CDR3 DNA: TGCAGTGCTCGGACAGGGTCAGATACGCAGTATTTT.

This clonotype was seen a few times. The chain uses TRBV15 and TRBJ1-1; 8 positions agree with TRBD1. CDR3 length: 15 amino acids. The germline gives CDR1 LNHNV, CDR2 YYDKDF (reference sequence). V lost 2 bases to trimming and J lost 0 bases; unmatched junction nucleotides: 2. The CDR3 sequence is CATSRRTGMNTEAFF. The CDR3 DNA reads TGTGCCACCAGCAGACGGACAGGGATGAACACTGAAGCTTTCTTT.

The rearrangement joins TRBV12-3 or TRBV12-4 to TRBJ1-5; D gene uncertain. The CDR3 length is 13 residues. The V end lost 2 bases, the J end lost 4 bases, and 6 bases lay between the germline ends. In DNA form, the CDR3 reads TGTGCCAGCAGTTTACAGACGAATCAGCCCCAGCATTTT. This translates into CASSLQTNQPQHF.

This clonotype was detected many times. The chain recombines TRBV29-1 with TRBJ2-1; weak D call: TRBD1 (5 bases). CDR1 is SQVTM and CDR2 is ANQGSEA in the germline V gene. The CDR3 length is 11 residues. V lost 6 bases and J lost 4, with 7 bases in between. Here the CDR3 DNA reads TGCAGCGTGGACAATTACAATGAGCAGTTCTTC. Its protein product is CSVDNYNEQFF.

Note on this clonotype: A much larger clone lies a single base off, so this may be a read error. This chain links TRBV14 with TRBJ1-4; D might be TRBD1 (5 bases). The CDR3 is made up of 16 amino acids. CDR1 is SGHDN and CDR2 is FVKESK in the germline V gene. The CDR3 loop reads CASSQLTGSTNEELFF. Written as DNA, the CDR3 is TGTGCCAGCAGCCAATTAACAGGTTCAACTAATGAAGAACTGTTTTTT.